Given below is one T cell receptor (beta chain) in context. This entry comes from a study of shared clonotypes between healthy human individuals. The repertoire was sequenced with immunoSEQ multiplex PCR; TCRdb's copy has only in-frame clones and lacks some. The sample records about 680,000 clones, about 74% being singletons. This receptor was obtained from a woman aged 30 to 39 in good health. The material sequenced was memory CD4+ T cells sorted from blood. Subset: CD45RA-negative fraction.

The CDR3 coding sequence is TGTGCCACCAGCAGAGATCGTGCCGGGGGTGCTTACAATGAGCAGTTCTTC. Translating gives CATSRDRAGGAYNEQFF. The V call is TRBV15, the J call TRBJ2-1; maybe TRBD2 (6 bases). Germline lookup yields CDR1 LNHNV and CDR2 YYDKDF (reference sequence). The V gene lost 0 bases and the J gene lost 4 bases, with 16 bases spanning the gap. CDR3 length: 17 residues.